The 8 T cell receptor beta chains below were found in one sample sequenced in a study of tumor-infiltrating lymphocytes in primary liver carcinoma. Germline DNA was also extracted, with blood RNA taken from unsorted whole blood. A constant-region primer served to make TCR beta cDNA from roughly 500 ng total RNA. What produced the TCR beta libraries was three nested multiplex PCR rounds using slightly modified ARM-PCR. A C-beta reverse primer and TRBV1-TRBV30 forward primers served in each of the first two PCR rounds, at approximately 10 cycles apiece. TCRdb re-called the multiplex PCR reads with MiXCR, one entry per CDR3 protein. The sample lists almost 200,000 distinct CDR3 sequences, about 65% occurring once. The sequencing sample was made of peripheral blood. The source of these receptors is a woman in her sixties or seventies with primary liver carcinoma and hepatitis B virus infection.

This sequence joins TRBV30 and TRBJ1-6; D call uncertain. Germline V gives CDR1 GTSNPN, CDR2 SVGIG (reference sequence). The ends were cut back, 0 bases at V and 7 bases at J, with 4 bases in the middle. This CDR3 has 12 amino acids. CDR3 in amino acids: CAWSVGNSPLHF. The CDR3 DNA reads TGTGCCTGGAGTGTCGGCAATTCACCCCTCCACTTT.

As for this clonotype: A much larger clonotype is one base distant, so this may be a read error. The J gene is TRBJ1-5, the V gene TRBV6-6; TRBD1 agrees at 7 bases. Germline CDR1 and CDR2: MNHNY and SVGAGI (reference sequence). The CDR3 runs 14 residues. The CDR3 DNA reads as TGTGCCTGCAGTTCGACGACAGGGAATCAGCCCCAGCATTTT. Translation: CACSSTTGNQPQHF.

This clonotype was picked up one time. At one boundary the junction diverges from the germline segment, which might be a read error. The CDR3 loop reads CASSLTRGGTEASF. Here the CDR3 DNA reads TGTGCCAGCAGCCTCACTCGGGGAGGCACTGAAGCTTCCTTT. The chain carries TRBV11-3 and TRBJ1-1, with D uncertain. The CDR3 runs 14 residues. In germline, CDR1 is SGHNT, CDR2 YENEEA.

In regard to this clonotype: A much more abundant neighbour one base away suggests this may be a read error. The chain uses TRBV6-1 and TRBJ2-7; 8 bases map to TRBD2. Germline assignment: CDR1 MNHNS and CDR2 SASEGT. The CDR3 is 14 residues long. Trimming took 10 bases from V and 4 from J; bases not matched to a gene: 12. The CDR3 bases are TGTGCCAACACCCGAGGTCGGGAGGGGTACGAGCAGTACTTC. It encodes CANTRGREGYEQYF.

There are a few counts of this clonotype. A much larger clone sits a single nucleotide away, making a read error possible. This sequence joins TRBV12-3 or TRBV12-4 and TRBJ2-7, with D possibly called TRBD1 or TRBD2 (6 bases each). Trimming stripped 6 bases from V and 3 bases from J, with 12 bases between. CDR3 length: 13 amino acids. CDR3 DNA sequence: TGTGCCAGCAGCCAACAGGGACTCTACGAGCAGTACTTC. Translating it yields CASSQQGLYEQYF.

Of note for this clonotype: This may be a read error: a much more frequent sequence differs by one nucleotide. No conserved phenylalanine or tryptophan is present at the end of the CDR3, so a read error is the likely explanation. CDR3 nucleotides: TGTGCCAGCAGTGTCGCGAATTCACCCCTCCACTTG. Its translation: CASSVANSPLHL. The rearrangement joins TRBV6-1 to TRBJ1-6; D is unresolved. The V end was cut by 4 bases, the J end by 7 bases, with 5 bases between. In germline, CDR1 is MNHNS, CDR2 SASEGT. This CDR3 is 12 amino acids long.

A note on this clonotype: One base away lies a much larger clone, so this may be a sequencing read error. The chain employs TRBV6-6 and TRBJ1-5; 7 nucleotides line up with TRBD1. Germline V gene lookup returns CDR1 MNHNY and CDR2 SVGAGI (reference sequence). The CDR3 contains 13 residues. CDR3 sequence reads: CVSSSGGGQPQHF. The CDR3 DNA is TGTGTCAGCAGTTCAGGGGGAGGGCAGCCCCAGCATTTT.

A remark on this clonotype: The junction differs from germline at one of its ends, possibly a read error. This chain uses TRBV11-2 with TRBJ2-1; 7 positions agree with TRBD2. The length of the CDR3 is 18 residues. Germline V gene data show CDR1 as SGHAT and CDR2 as FQNNGV. CDR3 sequence reads: CVSSLRFPSSGQGNEQFF. In DNA form, the CDR3 reads TGTGTCAGCAGCTTAAGGTTCCCCTCTAGCGGCCAAGGTAATGAGCAGTTCTTC. The full variable domain, its missing parts supplied by reference TRBV11-2 and TRBJ2-1, is EAGVAQSPRYKIIEKRQSVAFWCNPISGHATLYWYQQILGQGPKLLIQFQNNGVVDDSQLPKDRFSAERLKGVDSTLKIQPAKLEDSAVYLCVSSLRFPSSGQGNEQFFGPGTRLTVL.